This TCR beta chain was profiled in a study of cytomegalovirus exposure and HLA in healthy donors. The overall study: Later, an analysis reported that the 95 to 150 validation repertoires had used the same platform as the approximately 690 first-cohort repertoires.

Produced via immunoSEQ multiplex PCR; TCRdb's table is partial and in-frame only. The repertoire consists of roughly 140,000 clones, with 85% to 90% occurring once and the leading ten covering almost 8%. Concerning this clone itself: Its antigen is not identified.

Germline V gives CDR1 SGHRS, CDR2 YFSETQ. The CDR3 covers 13 residues. V shed 7 bases and J 9 bases; nucleotides not matched to a gene: 6. General observations from the study: Listed as cytomegalovirus-associated were about 160 TCR beta chains. For most TCR sequences rarity was the rule, although some public TCRs occurred in many donors.

The sequencing input was PBMCs. The chain uses TRBV5-1 and TRBJ2-1, with 11 bases fitting TRBD1. The origin of this receptor is a young woman in good health and CMV-seropositive. The CDR3 spells CASLGQGGGEQFF. CDR3 sequence (DNA): TGCGCCAGCCTGGGACAGGGGGGAGGTGAGCAGTTCTTC.